Shown below are 32 T cell receptor beta chains from a single sample sequenced in a study of shared clonotypes between healthy human individuals. Sequenced by immunoSEQ multiplex PCR; TCRdb stores in-frame clones only, minus some. The table includes around 500,000 clones, less than 80% detected once. The sequenced sample consisted of PBMCs. All receptors derive from a woman aged 40 to 50 in good health. Some clones in this sample may be carry-over from other donors' samples.

The genes are TRBV14 and TRBJ1-2; D perhaps matches TRBD1 (5 bases). Germline V gene data show CDR1 as SGHDN and CDR2 as FVKESK. Trimming left V 5 bases short and J 8 bases short, with 21 bases between. The length of the CDR3 is 15 residues. In DNA, the CDR3 is TGTGCCAGCAGCGGTACCCTGACAGCCAGCAGAGGCTACACCTTC. Residues: CASSGTLTASRGYTF.

V is TRBV28 and J is TRBJ2-7; 9 nucleotides match TRBD2. This CDR3 has 15 residues. V trimming: 4 bases; J trimming: 3 bases; junction bases outside the gene matches: 7. Germline CDR1 MDHEN, CDR2 SYDVKM. The CDR3 DNA follows: TGTGCCAGCAGTTCCCCGGGAGCGGGAGGCTACGAGCAGTACTTC. It codes for CASSSPGAGGYEQYF. The entire variable domain, with the rest obtained from reference TRBV28 and TRBJ2-7, is as follows: DVKVTQSSRYLVKRTGEKVFLECVQDMDHENMFWYRQDPGLGLRLIYFSYDVKMKEKGDIPEGYSVSREKKERFSLILESASTNQTSMYLCASSSPGAGGYEQYFGPGTRLTVT.

V and J are TRBV5-5 and TRBJ1-2, with no clear D. V was pared by 0 bases and J by 8 bases, with 11 bases between. Germline V lookup: CDR1 SGHKS, CDR2 YYEKEE (reference sequence). The CDR3 is 13 amino acids. The CDR3 nucleotides are TGTGCCAGCAGCTTGGCCCAGTTTAACGGCTACACCTTC. Translating it yields CASSLAQFNGYTF.

This chain joins TRBV11-2 and TRBJ2-1, with TRBD1 as a possible D gene (6 bases). The germline V gene encodes CDR1 SGHAT and CDR2 FQNNGV. Trimming cost V 3 bases and J 8 bases, with 20 bases left between them. The CDR3 sequence is 16 residues long. The CDR3 sequence: CASSFRPPNRVDEQFF. The CDR3 DNA is TGTGCCAGCAGCTTTCGCCCCCCGAACAGGGTCGATGAGCAGTTCTTC.

In its sample, this clone was seen many times. This chain uses TRBV7-3 with TRBJ2-1; perhaps TRBD2 as D (5 bases). The length of the CDR3 is 17 residues. V was pared by 1 base and J by 0 bases, with 13 bases between. Germline-derived CDR1 and CDR2 are SGHTA and FQGTGA. CDR3: CASSLIPSADSYNEQFF. The CDR3 DNA follows: TGTGCCAGCAGCTTAATACCCTCAGCGGACTCCTACAATGAGCAGTTCTTC.

This clone has a count of ten or more. The V call is TRBV30, the J call TRBJ2-3; 7 bases align to TRBD1. This CDR3 has 15 amino acids. Germline CDR1 is GTSNPN and CDR2 is SVGIG (reference sequence). The V gene end was trimmed by 1 base and the J gene end by 1 base; junction bases not matched to a gene: 5. CDR3 sequence reads: CAWSGQGSRTDTQYF. The CDR3 nucleotides are TGTGCCTGGAGTGGACAGGGTTCCCGCACAGATACGCAGTATTTT.

V and J are TRBV19 and TRBJ2-2, with D unresolved. Looked up from germline, CDR1 is LNHDA and CDR2 is SQIVND (reference sequence). The germline V and J ends were trimmed by 5 bases and 3 bases, with 10 bases remaining between them. The CDR3 totals 14 residues. The DNA for the CDR3 is TGTGCCAGTAGTCCCAAGCCCTACACCGGGGAGCTGTTTTTT. As protein: CASSPKPYTGELFF.

This chain links TRBV2 with TRBJ2-1; D unresolved. The CDR3 consists of 15 residues. The V end was cut by 5 bases, the J end by 5 bases, with 16 bases between. Germline V gene sequence: CDR1 SNHLY, CDR2 FYNNEI. This CDR3 is CASSPQAVIDNEQFF. CDR3 in DNA: TGTGCCAGCAGTCCGCAAGCAGTTATCGACAATGAGCAGTTCTTC.

This sequence joins TRBV7-3 and TRBJ2-3, with D possibly TRBD1 on 5 matching bases. The V and J ends lost 8 bases and 4 bases respectively, with 16 bases between them. This CDR3 region has 14 residues. Germline values: CDR1 SGHTA, CDR2 FQGTGA. The CDR3 reads CASGPGRAADTQYF. The DNA for the CDR3 is TGTGCCAGCGGCCCCGGCAGGGCAGCAGATACGCAGTATTTT.

Points on this clone: Other DNA sequences in the same sample also yield this CDR3. This chain connects TRBV20-1 to TRBJ2-7; D is unclear. V lost 1 base, J lost 2 bases, and 3 bases lay in between. The V gene's germline CDR1 is DFQATT and CDR2 SNEGSKA (reference sequence). The CDR3 has 11 amino acids. This CDR3 is CSARGTYEQYF. DNA of the CDR3: TGCAGTGCTAGAGGGACCTACGAGCAGTACTTC.

Comments on this clone: A much larger clonotype is one base distant, so this may be a read error. The chain is built from TRBV5-1 and TRBJ2-7, with 12 bases fitting TRBD2. Per germline, CDR1 SGHRS and CDR2 YFSETQ. After removal of 4 bases from V and 4 bases from J, the junction contained 9 bases not matched to a gene. This CDR3 comprises 16 residues. The DNA for the CDR3 is TGCGCCAGCAGCCCGCTAGCGGGAGGGCCGGGTTACGAGCAGTACTTC. Translating gives CASSPLAGGPGYEQYF.

V gene TRBV28 combines with J gene TRBJ2-7; 7 nucleotides align to TRBD2. CDR1 MDHEN and CDR2 SYDVKM come from the germline V gene. Trimming cost V 4 bases and J 6 bases; bases outside gene matches: 9. The CDR3 totals 14 residues. CDR3 in amino acids: CASSYPGTGGEQYF. In DNA, the CDR3 is TGTGCCAGCAGTTACCCGGGAACGGGGGGCGAGCAGTACTTC.

The chain joins TRBV27 to TRBJ2-1; maybe TRBD2 (6 bases). The V gene's germline CDR1 is MNHEY and CDR2 SMNVEV (reference sequence). Trimming stripped 6 bases from V and 5 bases from J, with 14 bases between. The CDR3 spans 14 residues. This CDR3 is CASRPGSFHNEQFF. The CDR3 DNA reads as TGTGCCAGCAGGCCCGGGAGTTTTCACAATGAGCAGTTCTTC.

J is TRBJ2-7 and V is TRBV28; D gene unclear. Germline CDR1 and CDR2: MDHEN and SYDVKM. CDR3 size: 12 residues. V dropped 2 bases and J dropped 7 bases, with 9 bases sitting between them. This chain's CDR3 is CASSLVKMEQYF. The DNA of the CDR3 is TGTGCCAGCAGTTTAGTCAAGATGGAGCAGTACTTC.

The rearrangement joins TRBV30 to TRBJ2-3; D unclear. The CDR3 extends over 11 amino acids. V gave up 1 base and J gave up 10 bases, with 9 bases separating them. The germline V gene encodes CDR1 GTSNPN and CDR2 SVGIG (reference sequence). In nucleotides, the CDR3 is TGTGCCTGGAGTGGACTGCAGGCGCAGTATTTT. Amino acid sequence: CAWSGLQAQYF.

The J gene is TRBJ2-1, the V gene TRBV19; 10 positions match TRBD1. The CDR3 is 15 residues long. CDR1 LNHDA and CDR2 SQIVND come from the germline V gene (reference sequence). The junction had 6 bases not matched to a gene; V was cut back by 7 bases and J by 3 bases. The CDR3 is CASTATGGGYNEQFF. In DNA, the CDR3 is TGTGCCAGTACCGCGACAGGGGGCGGCTACAATGAGCAGTTCTTC.

The chain employs TRBV29-1 and TRBJ2-5, with D possibly matching TRBD2 (5 bases). V dropped 7 bases and J dropped 4 bases, with 10 bases sitting between them. CDR1 is SQVTM, CDR2 ANQGSEA, per germline. The CDR3 is 11 residues long. CDR3 sequence: CSALEGETQYF. The CDR3 DNA follows: TGCAGCGCCCTTGAGGGAGAGACCCAGTACTTC.

As concerns this clone: This is likely an artifact of a read error, given a far larger clone one base away. The chain has TRBV25-1 and TRBJ1-2; TRBD1 might be the D (6 bases). This CDR3 contains 17 residues. V lost 2 bases, J lost 4 bases, and 20 bases lay in between. Germline lookup yields CDR1 MGHDK and CDR2 SYGVNS. CDR3 loop: CASSEEPGAYSGYGYTF. Here the CDR3 DNA reads TGTGCCAGCAGTGAAGAGCCAGGGGCCTATTCTGGCTATGGCTACACCTTC.

The chain joins TRBV19 to TRBJ2-3; 14 bases are a match to TRBD2. Trimming at V came to 5 bases and at J to 1 base, leaving 2 bases not matched to a gene. Germline V gene lookup returns CDR1 LNHDA and CDR2 SQIVND (reference sequence). CDR3 size: 16 residues. CDR3 nucleotides: TGTGCCAGTAGTTCGACTAGCGGGAGGGGCACAGATACGCAGTATTTT. Encoded protein: CASSSTSGRGTDTQYF.

This rearrangement joins TRBV7-7 to TRBJ2-7; 8 nucleotides match TRBD2. The germline V gene encodes CDR1 SSHAT and CDR2 FNYEAQ (reference sequence). V dropped 4 bases and J dropped 2; count of bases not matched to a gene: 1. The CDR3 contains 13 residues. CDR3 sequence reads: CASSSGGPYEQYF. CDR3 bases: TGTGCCAGCAGCTCGGGGGGGCCCTACGAGCAGTACTTC.

This clone was counted only a few times. The chain carries TRBV5-1 and TRBJ2-5, with TRBD2 matching over 11 bases. The ends lost 2 bases at V and 2 bases at J; junction bases unmatched: 5. The CDR3 has 16 amino acids. Germline V gives CDR1 SGHRS, CDR2 YFSETQ. The CDR3 bases are TGCGCCAGCAGCTTTCCGGGACTAGCGGAGCAAGAGACCCAGTACTTC. Translated, it gives CASSFPGLAEQETQYF.

V gene TRBV7-3 combines with J gene TRBJ1-1; D remains ambiguous. The CDR3 runs 13 residues. The germline gives CDR1 SGHTA, CDR2 FQGTGA. V was cut by 4 bases and J by 0 bases, with 6 bases left in between. Here the CDR3 DNA reads TGTGCCAGCAGCTGGAGCCTGAACACTGAAGCTTTCTTT. Protein: CASSWSLNTEAFF.

V and J are TRBV15 and TRBJ2-2, with TRBD1 as a possible D gene (5 bases). This CDR3 comprises 15 residues. Trimming removed 1 base from V and 0 bases from J, with 6 bases in between. Germline assignment: CDR1 LNHNV and CDR2 YYDKDF (reference sequence). The CDR3 here is CATSRARANTGELFF. The CDR3 nucleotides are TGTGCCACCAGCAGAGCCAGGGCGAACACCGGGGAGCTGTTTTTT.

On this clone: Distinct nucleotide sequences in the sample also encode this CDR3. The chain has TRBV7-6 and TRBJ2-1, with D possibly being TRBD2 (5 bases). CDR1 is SGHVS, CDR2 FNYEAQ, per germline. V shed 1 base and J shed 4 bases, with 8 bases lying between them. CDR3 length: 14 amino acids. CDR3 nucleotide sequence: TGTGCCAGCAGCTTAGGGCGGGTTTACAATGAGCAGTTCTTC. Translation gives CASSLGRVYNEQFF.

The table lists this clone with a count of one. J is TRBJ2-7 and V is TRBV5-1, with no clear D. CDR1 and CDR2 from the germline V gene are SGHRS and YFSETQ. The CDR3 totals 14 residues. Trimming removed 0 bases at V and 2 bases at J, with 9 bases between. The CDR3 protein is CASSLGPTAYEQYF. CDR3 in DNA: TGCGCCAGCAGCTTGGGCCCGACGGCCTACGAGCAGTACTTC.

The chain employs TRBV10-3 and TRBJ2-4; 7 bases fit TRBD1. CDR1 is ENHRY, CDR2 SYGVKD, per germline. The CDR3 consists of 13 residues. The V and J ends lost 10 bases and 5 bases, in that order; junction bases with no gene match: 8. CDR3 protein: CATADRQENIQYF. CDR3 bases: TGTGCCACCGCGGACAGGCAGGAAAACATTCAGTACTTC.

The chain recombines TRBV7-2 with TRBJ1-1, with no clear D. V dropped 4 bases and J dropped 5 bases, with 11 bases sitting between them. CDR1 SGHTA and CDR2 FQGNSA come from the germline V gene. The CDR3 sequence is 13 residues long. Written as DNA, the CDR3 is TGTGCCAGCAGCTCGGAGGGAGGGACTGAAGCTTTCTTT. It encodes CASSSEGGTEAFF.

The chain is built from TRBV5-1 and TRBJ1-5; D call uncertain. With 4 bases removed from V and 0 bases from J, the gap between germline ends came to 11 bases. Germline V gives CDR1 SGHRS, CDR2 YFSETQ. This CDR3 has 15 amino acids. The chain's CDR3 is CASSLFDASNQPQHF. CDR3 DNA sequence: TGCGCCAGCAGCCTATTCGACGCTAGCAATCAGCCCCAGCATTTT.

This chain links TRBV18 with TRBJ1-5; 7 positions match TRBD1. J was trimmed by 4 bases and V by 6 bases; bases with no gene match: 9. Germline loops: CDR1 KGHSH, CDR2 LQKENI. The CDR3 is 15 amino acids. The CDR3 loop is CASSYRQGGNQPQHF. The CDR3 DNA sequence: TGTGCCAGCTCTTATAGGCAGGGGGGAAATCAGCCCCAGCATTTT.

This clone was seen a few times. The chain uses TRBV6-4 and TRBJ1-2; D is undetermined. Germline V gives CDR1 MRHNA, CDR2 SNTAGT. The CDR3 length is 16 residues. V lost 3 bases, J lost 4 bases, and 18 bases lay in between. This CDR3 reads CASSESGEVDPYGYTF. Here the CDR3 DNA reads TGTGCCAGCAGTGAAAGTGGCGAGGTTGACCCCTATGGCTACACCTTC.

The chain combines TRBV29-1 with TRBJ1-2, with 7 bases lining up with TRBD1. Per the germline V gene, CDR1 is SQVTM and CDR2 is ANQGSEA. V trimming: 7 bases; J trimming: 8 bases; junction bases outside the gene matches: 7. The CDR3 length is 11 residues. CDR3 nucleotides: TGCAGCGAAATGACAGGGAGCGGCTACACCTTC. Its translation: CSEMTGSGYTF. The full variable domain, its missing parts supplied by reference TRBV29-1 and TRBJ1-2, is SAVISQKPSRDICQRGTSLTIQCQVDSQVTMMFWYRQQPGQSLTLIATANQGSEATYESGFVIDKFPISRPNLTFSTLTVSNMSPEDSSIYLCSEMTGSGYTFGSGTRLTVV.

J is TRBJ2-2 and V is TRBV9; D remains ambiguous. The length of the CDR3 is 16 residues. Germline V lookup: CDR1 SGDLS, CDR2 YYNGEE. The V gene lost 0 bases and the J gene lost 2 bases, with 11 bases spanning the gap. In DNA, the CDR3 is TGTGCCAGCAGCGTAGTCTGCCTCCACAACACCGGGGAGCTGTTTTTT. This encodes CASSVVCLHNTGELFF.